This TCR beta chain emerged from a study of identical twins. Study-wide points: Out-of-frame alpha sequences shared by twins were enriched for low generation probability. Zero-insertion results could be subject to partial confounding by invariant MAIT and iNKT cells.

As concerns this clonotype: Its antigen is unknown.

Healthy Caucasian individuals made up all the donors. CDR1 is LGHNA and CDR2 is YSLEER in the germline V gene. CDR3 size: 15 residues. Trimming pared 0 bases from V and 5 bases from J, leaving 11 bases between. TCRdb reprocessed the 5' RACE reads with MiXCR, giving one entry per CDR3 protein. This sample has 350,000 to 600,000 distinct CDR3 sequences, with 14% found just once. These data also formed part of another study, on yellow fever vaccine responses in identical twins.

The V and J genes are TRBV4-3 and TRBJ2-1; D may match TRBD1 or TRBD2 (5 bases each). The clonotype was recovered from a woman between 18 and 29 years old in good health. Input material: CD4+ T cells sorted from blood. The CDR3 protein is CASSQDWGYNNEQFF. In nucleotides, the CDR3 is TGCGCCAGCAGCCAAGATTGGGGGTATAACAATGAGCAGTTCTTC.